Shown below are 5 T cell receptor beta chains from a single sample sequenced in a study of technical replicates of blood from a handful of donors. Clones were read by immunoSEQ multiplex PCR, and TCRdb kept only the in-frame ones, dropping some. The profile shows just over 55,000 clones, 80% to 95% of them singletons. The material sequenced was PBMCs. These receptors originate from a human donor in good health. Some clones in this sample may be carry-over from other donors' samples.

The CDR3 coding sequence is TGTGCCAGTAAGGGAGGGCCTTTAAATCAGCCCCAGCATTTT. It specifies CASKGGPLNQPQHF. The rearrangement uses TRBV19 and TRBJ1-5; the D is unclear. The CDR3 has 14 residues. V gave up 7 bases and J gave up 4 bases, with 14 bases separating them. Germline values: CDR1 LNHDA, CDR2 SQIVND (reference sequence).

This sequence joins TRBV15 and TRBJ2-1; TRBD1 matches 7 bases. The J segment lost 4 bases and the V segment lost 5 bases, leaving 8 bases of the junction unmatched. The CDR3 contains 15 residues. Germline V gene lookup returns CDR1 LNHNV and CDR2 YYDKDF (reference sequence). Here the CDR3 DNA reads TGTGCCACCAGCGGCGATCAGGGACAGTACAATGAGCAGTTCTTC. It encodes CATSGDQGQYNEQFF.

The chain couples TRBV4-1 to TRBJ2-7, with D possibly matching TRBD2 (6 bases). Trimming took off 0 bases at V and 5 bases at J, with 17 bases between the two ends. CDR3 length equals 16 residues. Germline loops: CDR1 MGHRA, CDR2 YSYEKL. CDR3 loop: CASSQELSSAMNEQYF. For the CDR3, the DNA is TGCGCCAGCAGCCAAGAGCTTTCTAGCGCCATGAACGAGCAGTACTTC.

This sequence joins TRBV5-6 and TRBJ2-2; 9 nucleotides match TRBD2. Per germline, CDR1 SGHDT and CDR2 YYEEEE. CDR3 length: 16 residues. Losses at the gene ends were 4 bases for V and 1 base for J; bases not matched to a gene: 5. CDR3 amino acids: CASSEISGGNTGELFF. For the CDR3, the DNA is TGTGCCAGCAGCGAAATTAGCGGGGGGAACACCGGGGAGCTGTTTTTT.

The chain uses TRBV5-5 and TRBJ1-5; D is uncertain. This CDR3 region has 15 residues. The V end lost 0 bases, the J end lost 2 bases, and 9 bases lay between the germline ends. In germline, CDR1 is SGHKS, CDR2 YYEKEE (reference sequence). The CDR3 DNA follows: TGTGCCAGCAGCTTGGCCTGGGAGGGCAATCAGCCCCAGCATTTT. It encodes CASSLAWEGNQPQHF. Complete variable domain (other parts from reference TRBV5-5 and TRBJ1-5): DAGVTQSPTHLIKTRGQQVTLRCSPISGHKSVSWYQQVLGQGPQFIFQYYEKEERGRGNFPDRFSARQFPNYSSELNVNALLLGDSALYLCASSLAWEGNQPQHFGDGTRLSIL.